The T cell receptor (beta chain) under discussion was sequenced for a study of shared clonotypes between healthy human individuals. Broader study findings: Relative to memory subsets, naive subsets generally showed larger estimated richness.

Original handling: Without quality scores, immunoSEQ junctional reads could not be filtered like full-length reads. Repertoires were generated with immunoSEQ multiplex PCR, while TCRdb's copy carries only in-frame clones and drops some. V, J and clone size were drawn from that table, and D and trimming were deduced from the DNA. Of over 2 million clones listed, 85% to 95% are singletons. Germline loops: CDR1 MNHGY, CDR2 SVAAGI. The CDR3 spans 15 residues. The trim removed 8 bases at V and 3 bases at J, leaving 9 bases unmatched. A word on this clone: Its target is not known.

The sample taken for sequencing was naive CD4+ T cells sorted from blood. The subset here: CD45RA+ positively selected. This chain uses TRBV6-9 with TRBJ2-3; 9 nucleotides agree with TRBD2. The TCR was taken from a man between 18 and 29 years old in good health. The CDR3 sequence is CASRRREGRTDTQYF. CDR3 DNA sequence: TGTGCCAGCCGAAGGCGGGAGGGAAGGACAGATACGCAGTATTTT.